This T cell receptor (beta chain) was sequenced during a study of molecular identifiers for immune sequencing clone quantification. Study context: Replicate experiments took RNA from roughly 20,000 or 100,000 naive CD8 cells, divided it five ways and sequenced four. General study points: Detecting spiked Jurkat TCR RNA from one cell among about a million naive cells was reportedly possible.

To note about this clonotype: Its target is unknown.

V was clipped by 0 bases and J by 0 bases, with 14 bases between them. Per germline, CDR1 MNHEY and CDR2 SVGEGT. This CDR3 region has 17 residues. TCRdb recomputed calls from the PCR reads with MiXCR, one row per CDR3 protein. Found here are 490,000 or so distinct CDR3 sequences, 20% to 25% of them singletons; the top ten hold roughly 0.81%. Naive CD8 T cells were sorted, and the gate applied was CD8+CD4-CCR7+CD45RA+. This receptor was obtained from a human donor in good health. Some libraries in this study had Jurkat cell RNA spiked in. V usage is TRBV6-2 or TRBV6-3 and J usage is TRBJ1-1; D unresolved. What was sequenced was naive CD8+ T cells from blood, with Jurkat cell RNA spiked in. Subset here: FACS-sorted CD8+CD4-CCR7+CD45RA+ naive T cells. In nucleotides, the CDR3 is TGTGCCAGCAGTTACTCGAGATTGGGAGCAATGAACACTGAAGCTTTCTTT. This codes for CASSYSRLGAMNTEAFF.